Shown below are 28 T cell receptor beta chains from a single sample sequenced in a study of T cell repertoires in cytomegalovirus infection. TCRdb re-called the reads with MiXCR, one entry per CDR3 protein. The profile shows a few hundred thousand distinct CDR3 sequences, over 7.5% of them singletons. Sequencing used PBMCs. All receptors derive from a human donor in good health (CMV status not recorded). Some clones in this sample may be carry-over from other donors' samples.

This clonotype has only a few counts. The chain joins TRBV25-1 to TRBJ2-5, with a possible D match to TRBD1 (6 bases). The germline gives CDR1 MGHDK, CDR2 SYGVNS. CDR3 length equals 12 residues. Trimming took off 6 bases at V and 6 bases at J, with 11 bases between the two ends. The CDR3 DNA sequence: TGTGCCAGCAGCGAGGGGGTGCAGACCCAGTACTTC. This codes for CASSEGVQTQYF.

The chain links TRBV19 to TRBJ2-1, with D possibly matching TRBD2 (6 bases). CDR3 length: 15 residues. Germline assignment: CDR1 LNHDA and CDR2 SQIVND (reference sequence). Trimming cost V 1 base and J 6 bases, with 13 bases left between them. In DNA, the CDR3 is TGTGCCAGTAGTATAGTTGGCGGGGCGGCCAATGAGCAGTTCTTC. The encoded protein is CASSIVGGAANEQFF.

This clonotype was observed many times. V gene TRBV6-6 combines with J gene TRBJ2-5; 8 positions match TRBD1. Germline CDR1 and CDR2: MNHNY and SVGAGI (reference sequence). V lost 2 bases to trimming and J lost 5 bases; unmatched junction nucleotides: 13. This CDR3 has 17 residues. Here the CDR3 DNA reads TGTGCCAGCAGTTACGGGGGGATAACAGGGGGTCGGGAGACCCAGTACTTC. As protein: CASSYGGITGGRETQYF.

This clonotype was counted many times. The gene calls are TRBV19 and TRBJ1-6; possibly TRBD1 for D (5 bases). Per the germline V gene, CDR1 is LNHDA and CDR2 is SQIVND (reference sequence). The ends were cut back, 7 bases at V and 7 bases at J, with 11 bases in the middle. This CDR3 comprises 13 residues. CDR3: CASKAGNNSPLHF. CDR3 sequence (DNA): TGTGCCAGTAAGGCAGGGAACAATTCACCCCTCCACTTT.

This clonotype was counted at least ten times. The chain is built from TRBV11-2 and TRBJ2-1, with 7 positions matching TRBD2. Germline CDR1 SGHAT, CDR2 FQNNGV. The CDR3 is 16 residues long. V lost 5 bases and J lost 7; bases outside the gene matches: 14. CDR3 amino acids: CASSPRLAPLGNEQFF. The CDR3 nucleotides are TGTGCCAGCAGCCCCCGACTAGCCCCCCTTGGGAATGAGCAGTTCTTC.

This clonotype was recorded only once. V is TRBV27 and J is TRBJ2-2; D unresolved. Germline V gene sequence: CDR1 MNHEY, CDR2 SMNVEV (reference sequence). The CDR3 is made up of 15 amino acids. V was cut by 0 bases and J by 0 bases, with 5 bases left in between. CDR3 protein: CASSLSRPNTGELFF. CDR3 sequence (DNA): TGTGCCAGCAGTTTATCCAGGCCGAACACCGGGGAGCTGTTTTTT.

This clonotype was counted between two and nine times. This chain uses TRBV7-2 with TRBJ1-2; D ambiguous. Germline CDR1 and CDR2: SGHTA and FQGNSA. The CDR3 consists of 12 residues. V lost 1 base and J 8 bases, leaving 8 bases between the germline ends. In DNA, the CDR3 is TGTGCCAGCAGCTTAGTGGTCGGAGGCTACACCTTC. Protein sequence: CASSLVVGGYTF. The entire variable domain, with the rest obtained from reference TRBV7-2 and TRBJ1-2, is as follows: GAGVSQSPSNKVTEKGKDVELRCDPISGHTALYWYRQSLGQGLEFLIYFQGNSAPDKSGLPSDRFSAERTGGSVSTLTIQRTQQEDSAVYLCASSLVVGGYTFGSGTRLTVV.

Concerning this clonotype itself: Since a much larger clone is just one base distant, this may be a read error. The chain is built from TRBV20-1 and TRBJ2-5; D uncertain. The CDR3 contains 16 residues. Looked up from germline, CDR1 is DFQATT and CDR2 is SNEGSKA (reference sequence). Trimming removed 1 base at V and 1 base at J, with 16 bases between. CDR3 coding DNA: TGCAGTGCTAGAGGCCTGAGCTCCCCCGGCCAAGAGACCCAGTACTTC. It encodes CSARGLSSPGQETQYF.

V usage is TRBV12-3 or TRBV12-4 and J usage is TRBJ2-3, with D unresolved. The V and J ends lost 4 bases and 6 bases respectively, with 14 bases between them. The CDR3 is made up of 14 amino acids. The CDR3 protein is CASSSLKTFDTQYF. The CDR3 nucleotides read TGTGCCAGCAGTTCCCTAAAGACATTTGATACGCAGTATTTT.

This chain uses TRBV20-1 with TRBJ1-5, with 8 nucleotides matching TRBD1. The CDR3 is made up of 16 amino acids. Trimming took 6 bases from V and 5 from J; bases not matched to a gene: 15. Germline assignment: CDR1 DFQATT and CDR2 SNEGSKA (reference sequence). The CDR3 spells CSARIPGRGQDQPQHF. The CDR3 DNA is TGCAGTGCCAGAATACCGGGCAGGGGGCAGGATCAGCCCCAGCATTTT.

This clonotype appeared a few times. This chain joins TRBV19 and TRBJ2-5; 9 positions agree with TRBD2. With 6 bases clipped from V and 5 bases from J, the junction kept 10 bases outside the gene matches. Germline CDR1 reads LNHDA; CDR2 reads SQIVND (reference sequence). The CDR3 consists of 15 residues. This chain's CDR3 is CASRRGGGAGETQYF. CDR3 in DNA: TGTGCCAGTAGGCGGGGGGGGGGGGCCGGGGAGACCCAGTACTTC. Supplemented by reference TRBV19 and TRBJ2-5, the full variable domain reads DGGITQSPKYLFRKEGQNVTLSCEQNLNHDAMYWYRQDPGQGLRLIYYSQIVNDFQKGDIAEGYSVSREKKESFPLTVTSAQKNPTAFYLCASRRGGGAGETQYFGPGTRLLVL.

V gene TRBV7-2 combines with J gene TRBJ2-7; possible D gene TRBD1, 5 bases. Trimming shortened V by 2 bases and J by 0 bases, and 11 bases separated the two germline ends. CDR3 length: 15 amino acids. Germline V lookup: CDR1 SGHTA, CDR2 FQGNSA. CDR3 region: CASSLKIRGSYEQYF. The CDR3 DNA is TGTGCCAGCAGCTTAAAGATTAGGGGCTCCTACGAGCAGTACTTC.

This clonotype was seen a few times. The CDR3 DNA follows: TGTGCCAGCAGTTTATGGGGTAGCAGGGAGACCCAGTACTTC. Its translation: CASSLWGSRETQYF. This chain joins TRBV28 and TRBJ2-5, with D unresolved. This CDR3 has 14 amino acids. Trimming stripped 0 bases from V and 5 bases from J, with 10 bases between. Germline CDR1 is MDHEN and CDR2 is SYDVKM.

This chain links TRBV6-1 with TRBJ2-3, with TRBD1 matching 9 bases. This CDR3 has 18 amino acids. Germline V CDR1 and CDR2: MNHNS, SASEGT. J gave up 0 bases and V 6 bases, and 13 bases lay outside the gene matches. The CDR3 DNA reads as TGTGCCAGCAGCAAAGGAAATTTACAGGGGGCAAGCACAGATACGCAGTATTTT. Translating gives CASSKGNLQGASTDTQYF.

This chain uses TRBV7-2 with TRBJ2-2, with no clear D. V lost 5 bases and J 0 bases, leaving 10 bases between the germline ends. The CDR3 loop spans 15 amino acids. Germline CDR1 SGHTA, CDR2 FQGNSA. The CDR3 DNA is TGTGCCAGCAGCGCCGACTCAACGAACACCGGGGAGCTGTTTTTT. This gives the protein CASSADSTNTGELFF.

This clonotype showed up many times. The chain is built from TRBV7-6 and TRBJ2-7, with 7 bases aligning to TRBD1. CDR3 length: 16 residues. Germline CDR1 is SGHVS and CDR2 is FNYEAQ. With 5 bases clipped from V and 5 bases from J, the junction kept 15 bases outside the gene matches. The CDR3: CASSPWDRRPSDEQYF. In DNA, the CDR3 is TGTGCCAGCAGCCCTTGGGACAGACGGCCCAGCGACGAGCAGTACTTC. The variable domain in full, with the rest retrieved from reference TRBV7-6 and TRBJ2-7, is GAGVSQSPRYKVTKRGQDVALRCDPISGHVSLYWYRQALGQGPEFLTYFNYEAQQDKSGLPNDRFSAERPEGSISTLTIQRTEQRDSAMYRCASSPWDRRPSDEQYFGPGTRLTVT.

This clonotype has a count of ten or more. The chain uses TRBV15 and TRBJ1-2; TRBD1 agrees at 7 bases. The CDR3 is 15 amino acids. Germline trimming cut 1 base from V and 8 bases from J; bases unmatched to any gene: 10. The germline V gene encodes CDR1 LNHNV and CDR2 YYDKDF (reference sequence). The CDR3 loop is CATSRGPGGTWGYTF. The CDR3 region has the DNA TGTGCCACCAGCAGAGGCCCAGGGGGGACCTGGGGCTACACCTTC.

This clonotype was picked up many times. The chain has TRBV20-1 and TRBJ2-3; 10 bases align to TRBD1. Germline V gene data show CDR1 as DFQATT and CDR2 as SNEGSKA (reference sequence). The CDR3 spans 15 residues. The ends lost 6 bases at V and 0 bases at J; junction bases unmatched: 6. The CDR3 region is CSAGDRGPSTDTQYF. The CDR3 bases are TGCAGTGCGGGCGACAGGGGGCCCAGCACAGATACGCAGTATTTT.

This clonotype was counted ten times or more. The genes are TRBV20-1 and TRBJ2-5; D gene ambiguous. CDR1 and CDR2 (germline): DFQATT, SNEGSKA (reference sequence). This CDR3 contains 11 residues. Trimming cost V 3 bases and J 5 bases, with 7 bases left between them. CDR3 region: CSASTGETQYF. Here the CDR3 DNA reads TGCAGTGCTAGTACTGGGGAGACCCAGTACTTC.

This clonotype was seen ten or more times. This rearrangement joins TRBV12-3 or TRBV12-4 to TRBJ2-2; maybe TRBD1 (5 bases). V shed 5 bases and J shed 1 base, with 8 bases lying between them. The CDR3 is 14 residues long. The CDR3 bases are TGTGCCAGCAGTCTTACAGGGAACACCGGGGAGCTGTTTTTT. Amino acids: CASSLTGNTGELFF.

This clonotype has just a few counts. The chain has TRBV5-1 and TRBJ2-7, with D perhaps being TRBD1 or TRBD2 (5 bases each). The ends were cut back, 0 bases at V and 2 bases at J, with 9 bases in the middle. CDR1 and CDR2 from the germline V gene are SGHRS and YFSETQ. This CDR3 has 14 residues. CDR3: CASSLERGAYEQYF. The CDR3 DNA follows: TGCGCCAGCAGCTTGGAGAGAGGGGCCTACGAGCAGTACTTC.

The chain is built from TRBV25-1 and TRBJ1-1; D call uncertain. Germline lookup yields CDR1 MGHDK and CDR2 SYGVNS. V gave up 5 bases and J gave up 4 bases, with 8 bases separating them. The CDR3 extends over 12 amino acids. The CDR3 here is CASSWGFTEAFF. In DNA form, the CDR3 reads TGTGCCAGCAGTTGGGGTTTCACTGAAGCTTTCTTT.

This clonotype was counted ten times or more. The genes are TRBV7-2 and TRBJ1-1; 10 bases agree with TRBD1. CDR3 length equals 15 residues. V gave up 5 bases and J gave up 3 bases; unmatched junction bases: 6. Germline lookup yields CDR1 SGHTA and CDR2 FQGNSA. The CDR3 nucleotides are TGTGCCAGCAGCCTTCGCGGGACAGGGGACACTGAAGCTTTCTTT. The encoded protein is CASSLRGTGDTEAFF.

This clonotype was counted between two and nine times. The chain uses TRBV10-3 and TRBJ2-3; no clear D. There are 14 residues in the CDR3. Germline lookup yields CDR1 ENHRY and CDR2 SYGVKD. Between the trimmed V and J ends, which lost 6 bases and 2 bases, there was a span of 12 bases. The chain's CDR3 is CAIRSPLYTDTQYF. CDR3 bases: TGTGCCATCAGGTCTCCCCTCTACACAGATACGCAGTATTTT.

The chain joins TRBV7-3 to TRBJ1-2; a weak D match, TRBD1 (5 bases). V gave up 2 bases and J gave up 6 bases, with 10 bases separating them. This CDR3 region has 13 residues. Looked up from germline, CDR1 is SGHTA and CDR2 is FQGTGA. This CDR3 is CASSLGGSNGYTF. The CDR3 nucleotides read TGTGCCAGCAGCTTAGGGGGGAGTAATGGCTACACCTTC. The full variable domain, its missing parts supplied by reference TRBV7-3 and TRBJ1-2, is GAGVSQTPSNKVTEKGKYVELRCDPISGHTALYWYRQSLGQGPEFLIYFQGTGAADDSGLPNDRFFAVRPEGSVSTLKIQRTERGDSAVYLCASSLGGSNGYTFGSGTRLTVV.

The table lists this clonotype with a few counts. This rearrangement joins TRBV28 to TRBJ2-7, with 10 bases fitting TRBD1. CDR1 is MDHEN, CDR2 SYDVKM, per germline. The CDR3 spans 14 residues. The V and J ends lost 7 bases and 2 bases, in that order; junction bases with no gene match: 5. This CDR3 reads CASIPGQGTYEQYF. CDR3 nucleotide sequence: TGTGCCAGCATCCCGGGACAGGGGACCTACGAGCAGTACTTC.

This clonotype was recorded many times. V and J are TRBV7-2 and TRBJ2-7, with D possibly matching TRBD1 (6 bases). Germline-derived CDR1 and CDR2 are SGHTA and FQGNSA. V shed 5 bases and J shed 3 bases, with 20 bases lying between them. This CDR3 has 16 amino acids. This CDR3 is CASSRSVGAWDYEQYF. In DNA, the CDR3 is TGTGCCAGCAGCCGCTCGGTGGGGGCGTGGGACTACGAGCAGTACTTC.

The table lists this clonotype with many counts. The chain carries TRBV2 and TRBJ1-2; D possibly corresponds to TRBD1 (6 bases). The CDR3 contains 12 residues. Germline assignment: CDR1 SNHLY and CDR2 FYNNEI. Trimming stripped 9 bases from V and 2 bases from J, with 10 bases between. CDR3 coding DNA: TGTGCCAGTAACAGGGTGAACTATGGCTACACCTTC. Its translation: CASNRVNYGYTF. The whole variable domain, filled in from reference TRBV2 and TRBJ1-2, reads EPEVTQTPSHQVTQMGQEVILRCVPISNHLYFYWYRQILGQKVEFLVSFYNNEISEKSEIFDDQFSVERPDGSNFTLKIRSTKLEDSAMYFCASNRVNYGYTFGSGTRLTVV.